The T cell receptor (beta chain) described here comes from a study of prognosis after radiotherapy for stage I lung cancer. Turning to the study itself: April 2018 to January 2019 saw enrollment of stage I non-small cell lung cancer patients. Study-wide results and limits: Among patients who developed distant metastases, Shannon entropy after stereotactic body radiation therapy was lower.

Multiplex PCR in two rounds served to amplify TCR beta CDR3 from genomic DNA. Primers specific to each TRBV and TRBJ gene drove first-round PCR. TCRdb fed the multiplex PCR reads into MiXCR, producing one record per CDR3 protein. Of fewer than 20,000 distinct CDR3 sequences listed, about 15% are singletons. This clonotype was found many times. Its antigen is as yet unknown. Per germline, CDR1 SGHTA and CDR2 FQGNSA. This CDR3 is 16 amino acids long. V gave up 1 base and J gave up 1 base, with 10 bases separating them. The sample was PBMCs, taken before or after stereotactic body radiation therapy (not recorded which). The V gene is TRBV7-2, the J gene TRBJ2-2; no clear D. The source of this sequence is a donor of 50 years or more with non-small cell lung cancer. CDR3 DNA: TGTGCCAGCAGCTTAGGGTTAACAGTGAACACCGGGGAGCTGTTTTTT. It translates to CASSLGLTVNTGELFF.